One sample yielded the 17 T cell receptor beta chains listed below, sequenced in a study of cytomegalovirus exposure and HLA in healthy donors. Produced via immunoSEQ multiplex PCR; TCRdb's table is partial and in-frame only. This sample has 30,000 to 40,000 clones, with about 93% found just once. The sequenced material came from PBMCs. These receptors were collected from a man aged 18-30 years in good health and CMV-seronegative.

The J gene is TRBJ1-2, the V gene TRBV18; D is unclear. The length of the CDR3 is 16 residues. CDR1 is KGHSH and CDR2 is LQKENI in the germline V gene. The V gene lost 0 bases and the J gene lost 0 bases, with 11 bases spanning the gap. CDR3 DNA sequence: TGTGCCAGCTCACCACCGGGTCCTGCGGCTAACTATGGCTACACCTTC. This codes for CASSPPGPAANYGYTF.

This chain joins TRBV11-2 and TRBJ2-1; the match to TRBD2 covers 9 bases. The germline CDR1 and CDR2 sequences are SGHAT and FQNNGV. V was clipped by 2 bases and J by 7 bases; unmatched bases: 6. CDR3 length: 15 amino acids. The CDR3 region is CASSLRAGGTNEQFF. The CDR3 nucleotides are TGTGCCAGCAGCTTACGGGCGGGGGGGACTAATGAGCAGTTCTTC.

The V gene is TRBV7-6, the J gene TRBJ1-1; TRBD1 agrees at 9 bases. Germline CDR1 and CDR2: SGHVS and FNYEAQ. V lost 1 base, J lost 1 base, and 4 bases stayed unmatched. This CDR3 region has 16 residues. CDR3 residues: CASSLDTGGANTEAFF. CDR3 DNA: TGTGCCAGCAGCTTAGATACAGGGGGCGCGAACACTGAAGCTTTCTTT.

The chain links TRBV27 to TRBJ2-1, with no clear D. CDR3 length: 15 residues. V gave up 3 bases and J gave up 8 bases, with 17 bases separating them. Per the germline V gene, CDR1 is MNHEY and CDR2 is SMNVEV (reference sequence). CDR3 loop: CASSFAAARMDEQFF. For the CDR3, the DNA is TGTGCCAGCAGTTTTGCAGCAGCGCGAATGGATGAGCAGTTCTTC.

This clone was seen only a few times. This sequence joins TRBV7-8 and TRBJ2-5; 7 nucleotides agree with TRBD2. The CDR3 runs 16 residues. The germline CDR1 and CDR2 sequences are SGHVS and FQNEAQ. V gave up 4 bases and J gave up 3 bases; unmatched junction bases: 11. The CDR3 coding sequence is TGTGCCAGCAGCTGGCCATTCCGGGCGGGAGAAGAGACCCAGTACTTC. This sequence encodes CASSWPFRAGEETQYF.

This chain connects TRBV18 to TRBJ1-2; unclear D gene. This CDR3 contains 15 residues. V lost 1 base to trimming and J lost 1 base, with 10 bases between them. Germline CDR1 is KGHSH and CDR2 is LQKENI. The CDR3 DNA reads TGTGCCAGCTCACCACTCTCAGACATTAACTATGGCTACACCTTC. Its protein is CASSPLSDINYGYTF. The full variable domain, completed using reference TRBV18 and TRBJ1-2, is NAGVMQNPRHLVRRRGQEARLRCSPMKGHSHVYWYRQLPEEGLKFMVYLQKENIIDESGMPKERFSAEFPKEGPSILRIQQVVRGDSAAYFCASSPLSDINYGYTFGSGTRLTVV.

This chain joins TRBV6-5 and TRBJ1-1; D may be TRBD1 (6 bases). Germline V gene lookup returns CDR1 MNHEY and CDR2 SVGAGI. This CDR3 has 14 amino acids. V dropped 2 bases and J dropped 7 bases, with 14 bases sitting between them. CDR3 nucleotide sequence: TGTGCCAGCAGTTACCTACAGGGTTTGGGTGAAGCTTTCTTT. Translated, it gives CASSYLQGLGEAFF.

CDR3 nucleotides: TGTGCCAGCAGCTTAGGACAGGGCGAAATGGCTGGCTACACCTTC. It is translated as CASSLGQGEMAGYTF. The chain employs TRBV7-9 and TRBJ1-2, with TRBD1 identical over 7 bases. The V gene end was trimmed by 1 base and the J gene end by 7 bases; junction bases not matched to a gene: 9. The CDR3 has 15 residues. Germline V gives CDR1 SEHNR, CDR2 FQNEAQ (reference sequence).

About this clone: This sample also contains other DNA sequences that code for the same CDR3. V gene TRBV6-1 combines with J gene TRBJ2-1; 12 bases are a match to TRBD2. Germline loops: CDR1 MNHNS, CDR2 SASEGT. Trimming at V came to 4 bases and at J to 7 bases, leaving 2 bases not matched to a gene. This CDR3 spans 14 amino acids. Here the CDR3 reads CASSGLAGGNEQFF. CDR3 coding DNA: TGTGCCAGCAGTGGTCTAGCGGGAGGGAATGAGCAGTTCTTC.

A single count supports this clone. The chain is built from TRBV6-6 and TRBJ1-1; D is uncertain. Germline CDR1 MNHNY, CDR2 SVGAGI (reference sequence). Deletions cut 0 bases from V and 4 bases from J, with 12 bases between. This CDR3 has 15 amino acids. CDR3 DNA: TGTGCCAGCAGTTACTCGACCGGGGTTGGCACTGAAGCTTTCTTT. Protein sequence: CASSYSTGVGTEAFF.

CDR3 region: CASSLAGTYEQYF. CDR3 nucleotide sequence: TGTGCCAGCAGCTTAGCTGGCACCTACGAGCAGTACTTC. This sequence joins TRBV7-8 and TRBJ2-7, with unresolved D. CDR1 is SGHVS and CDR2 is FQNEAQ in the germline V gene. Deletions cut 0 bases from V and 2 bases from J, with 5 bases between. This CDR3 is 13 amino acids long.

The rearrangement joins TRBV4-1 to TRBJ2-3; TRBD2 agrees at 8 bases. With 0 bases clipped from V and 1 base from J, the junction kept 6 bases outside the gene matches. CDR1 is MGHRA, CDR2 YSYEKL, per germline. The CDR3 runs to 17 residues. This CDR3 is CASSQERGGRGTDTQYF. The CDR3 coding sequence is TGCGCCAGCAGCCAAGAACGGGGGGGCCGAGGCACAGATACGCAGTATTTT.

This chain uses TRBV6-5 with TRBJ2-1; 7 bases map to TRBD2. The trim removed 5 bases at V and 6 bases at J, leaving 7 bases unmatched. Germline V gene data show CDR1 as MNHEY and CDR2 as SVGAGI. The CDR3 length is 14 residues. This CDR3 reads CASSPEGLINEQFF. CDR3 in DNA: TGTGCCAGCAGTCCCGAGGGACTAATCAATGAGCAGTTCTTC.

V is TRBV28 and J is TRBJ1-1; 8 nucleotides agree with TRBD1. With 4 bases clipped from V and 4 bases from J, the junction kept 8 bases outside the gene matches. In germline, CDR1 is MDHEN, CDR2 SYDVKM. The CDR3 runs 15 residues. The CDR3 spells CASSYPYRGSTEAFF. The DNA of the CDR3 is TGTGCCAGCAGTTACCCGTACAGGGGGAGCACTGAAGCTTTCTTT.

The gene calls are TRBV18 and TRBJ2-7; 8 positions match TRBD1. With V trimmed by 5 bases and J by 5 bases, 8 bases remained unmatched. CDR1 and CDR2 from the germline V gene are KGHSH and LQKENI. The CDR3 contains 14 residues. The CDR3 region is CASSSQTGENEQYF. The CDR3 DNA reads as TGTGCCAGCTCATCCCAGACAGGGGAGAACGAGCAGTACTTC.

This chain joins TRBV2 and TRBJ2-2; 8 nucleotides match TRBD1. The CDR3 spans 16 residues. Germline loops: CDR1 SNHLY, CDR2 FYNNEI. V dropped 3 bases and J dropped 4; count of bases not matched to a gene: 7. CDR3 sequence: CASSDWAGGGTGELFF. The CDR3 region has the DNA TGTGCCAGCAGTGATTGGGCAGGGGGCGGCACCGGGGAGCTGTTTTTT. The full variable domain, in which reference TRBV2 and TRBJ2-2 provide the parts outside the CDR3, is EPEVTQTPSHQVTQMGQEVILRCVPISNHLYFYWYRQILGQKVEFLVSFYNNEISEKSEIFDDQFSVERPDGSNFTLKIRSTKLEDSAMYFCASSDWAGGGTGELFFGEGSRLTVL.

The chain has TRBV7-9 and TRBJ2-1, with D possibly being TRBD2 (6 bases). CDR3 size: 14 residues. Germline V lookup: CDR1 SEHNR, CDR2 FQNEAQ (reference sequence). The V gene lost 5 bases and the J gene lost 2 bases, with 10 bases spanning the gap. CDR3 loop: CASSRWEAYNEQFF. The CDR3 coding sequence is TGTGCCAGCAGCCGTTGGGAGGCCTACAATGAGCAGTTCTTC.